The rows below give T cell receptor beta chains drawn from one sample of a study of blood T cells in healthy people across ages. TCRdb ran MiXCR on the 5' RACE reads and lists one entry per CDR3 protein. This repertoire shows about 1 million distinct CDR3 sequences, approximately 25% found once; its top ten account for about 0.72%. The sample was also reused in another study, on T cells of mothers and their children.

Sequenced input: blood. These receptors originate from a girl aged 2 to 10 in good health. CDR3s include the opening cysteine and the closing phenylalanine or tryptophan. D genes are given only for firm matches. A row's size may be missing; if present it is once, few, many or a size class.

v_call: TRBV7-3; d_call: NA; j_call: TRBJ2-5; clone_size: NA; cdr3_aa: CASSLIPGEETQYF; cdr3_nt: TGTGCCAGCAGCTTAATTCCGGGGGAAGAGACCCAGTACTTC
v_call: TRBV9; d_call: TRBD2; j_call: TRBJ2-5; clone_size: NA; cdr3_aa: CASSVGLAGKETQYF; cdr3_nt: TGTGCCAGCAGCGTCGGACTAGCGGGGAAAGAGACCCAGTACTTC
v_call: TRBV27; d_call: NA; j_call: TRBJ2-1; clone_size: few; cdr3_aa: CASSLSSGEAYNEQFF; cdr3_nt: TGTGCCAGCAGTTTATCCTCGGGAGAAGCCTACAATGAGCAGTTCTTC
v_call: TRBV5-1; d_call: NA; j_call: TRBJ1-1; clone_size: few; cdr3_aa: CASSLREDGEAFF; cdr3_nt: TGCGCCAGCAGCTTGCGGGAAGATGGTGAAGCTTTCTTT
v_call: TRBV2; d_call: NA; j_call: TRBJ1-1; clone_size: few; cdr3_aa: CASSVRIPF; cdr3_nt: TGTGCCAGCAGTGTGCGCATCCCCTTT
v_call: TRBV4-1; d_call: NA; j_call: TRBJ1-5; clone_size: few; cdr3_aa: CASSYSPGWVQPQHF; cdr3_nt: TGCGCCAGCAGTTACAGTCCGGGCTGGGTTCAGCCCCAGCATTTT
v_call: TRBV20-1; d_call: NA; j_call: TRBJ1-5; clone_size: NA; cdr3_aa: CSASVAGVGQPQHF; cdr3_nt: TGCAGTGCTAGCGTTGCCGGAGTTGGCCAGCCCCAGCATTTT
v_call: TRBV28; d_call: NA; j_call: TRBJ1-2; clone_size: few; cdr3_aa: CASSFGQYNGYTF; cdr3_nt: TGTGCCAGCAGTTTCGGACAGTACAATGGCTACACCTTC
v_call: TRBV13; d_call: NA; j_call: TRBJ2-1; clone_size: NA; cdr3_aa: CASSLVSSHEQFF; cdr3_nt: TGTGCCAGCAGCTTAGTGTCCTCTCATGAGCAGTTCTTC
v_call: TRBV5-1; d_call: NA; j_call: TRBJ2-3; clone_size: NA; cdr3_aa: CASSLGASLTDTQYF; cdr3_nt: TGCGCCAGCAGCTTGGGAGCCAGTTTAACAGATACGCAGTATTTT
v_call: TRBV29-1; d_call: NA; j_call: TRBJ2-6; clone_size: NA; cdr3_aa: CSVEDRGSSSGANVLTF; cdr3_nt: TGCAGCGTTGAAGACAGGGGATCGAGCTCTGGGGCCAACGTCCTGACTTTC
v_call: TRBV25-1; d_call: NA; j_call: TRBJ2-5; clone_size: NA; cdr3_aa: CASSAGNKGRRETQYF; cdr3_nt: TGTGCCAGCAGTGCGGGCAACAAGGGTCGGAGGGAGACCCAGTACTTC